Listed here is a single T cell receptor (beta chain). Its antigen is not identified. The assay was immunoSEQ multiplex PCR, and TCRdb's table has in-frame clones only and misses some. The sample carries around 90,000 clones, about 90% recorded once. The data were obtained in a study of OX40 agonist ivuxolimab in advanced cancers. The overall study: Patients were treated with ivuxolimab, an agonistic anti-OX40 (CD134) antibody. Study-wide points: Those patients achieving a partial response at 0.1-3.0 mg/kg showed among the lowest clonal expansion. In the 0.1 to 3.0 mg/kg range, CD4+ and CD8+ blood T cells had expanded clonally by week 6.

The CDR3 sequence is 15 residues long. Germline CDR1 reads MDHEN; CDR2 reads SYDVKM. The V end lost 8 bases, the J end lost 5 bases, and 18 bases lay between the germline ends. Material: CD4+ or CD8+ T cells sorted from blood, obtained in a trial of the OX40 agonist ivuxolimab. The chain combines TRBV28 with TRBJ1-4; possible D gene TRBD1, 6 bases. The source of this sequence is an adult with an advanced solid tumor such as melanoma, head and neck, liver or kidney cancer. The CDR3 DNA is TGTGCCAGCGGAACCCCTGCCGGACAGAATGAAAAACTGTTTTTT. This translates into CASGTPAGQNEKLFF.